This T cell receptor (beta chain) was recorded in a study of T cell changes during pregnancy in multiple sclerosis. Some clones are missing from TCRdb's copy, which holds only in-frame ones; the method was immunoSEQ multiplex PCR. In the table there are around 58,000 clones, 91% of which are singletons. This CDR3 is 15 amino acids long. Germline V lookup: CDR1 MNHEY, CDR2 SMNVEV (reference sequence). V was pared by 2 bases and J by 2 bases, with 12 bases between. This chain connects TRBV27 to TRBJ1-1, with unresolved D. This TCR derives from a female donor in good health, enrolled as a control in a pregnancy study. The sample was CD4+ T cells from peripheral blood mononuclear cells, taken after pregnancy. The CDR3 sequence: CASSLLAGRNTEAFF. The CDR3 DNA is TGTGCCAGCAGTTTACTCGCGGGTCGTAACACTGAAGCTTTCTTT.